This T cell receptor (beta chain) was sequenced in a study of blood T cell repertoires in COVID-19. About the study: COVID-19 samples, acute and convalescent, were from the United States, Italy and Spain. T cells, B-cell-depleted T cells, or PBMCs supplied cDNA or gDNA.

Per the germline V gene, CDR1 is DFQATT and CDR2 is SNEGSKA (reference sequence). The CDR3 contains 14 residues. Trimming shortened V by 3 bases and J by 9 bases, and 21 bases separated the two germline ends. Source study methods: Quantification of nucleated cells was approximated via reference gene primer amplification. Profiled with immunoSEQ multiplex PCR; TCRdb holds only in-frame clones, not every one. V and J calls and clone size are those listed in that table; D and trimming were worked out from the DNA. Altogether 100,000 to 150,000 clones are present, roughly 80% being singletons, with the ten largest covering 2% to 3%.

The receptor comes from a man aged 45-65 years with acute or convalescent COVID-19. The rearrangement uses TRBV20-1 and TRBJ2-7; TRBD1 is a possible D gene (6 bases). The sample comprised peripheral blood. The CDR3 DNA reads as TGCAGTGCTAGTAGACAGGCATCTACGACGGGGCAGTACTTC. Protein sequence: CSASRQASTTGQYF.